This entry lists 25 T cell receptor beta chains sequenced from one sample in a study of tissue T cells after allogeneic stem cell transplantation. Profiling relied on immunoSEQ multiplex PCR, and the TCRdb table lists in-frame clones only, not all of them. The table records 6,500 to 8,000 clones, approximately 40% of them present only once. Time point specified: mouse harvest day 14 after allogeneic transplant. The graft held 10^6 splenic CD5+ T cells and 10^7 T-cell-depleted bone marrow cells. The sequenced material came from skin. All receptors come from a female BALB/c mouse given C57BL/6 T cells with graft-versus-host disease after an allogeneic hematopoietic cell transplant.

Comment on this clone: The genes are named according to mouse. The read falls 1 residue short of the CDR3 end, and the missing part is taken from the germline J gene. This rearrangement joins TRBV19 to TRBJ2-3; D unresolved. CDR1 and CDR2 from the germline V gene are FNHDT and SITEND (reference sequence). The CDR3 runs 11 residues. Trimming shortened V by 2 bases and J by 9 bases, and 7 bases separated the two germline ends. The covered CDR3 bases are TGTGCCAGCAGTATCCGGAGGACGCTGTAT. Its translation is CASSIRRTLY. The CDR3 as a whole reads CASSIRRTLYF. Combining the CDR3 with reference TRBV19 and TRBJ2-3 gives the whole variable domain GGIITQTPKFLIGQEGQKLTLKCQQNFNHDTMYWYRQDSGKGLRLIYYSITENDLQKGDLSEGYDASREKKSSFSLTVTSAQKNEMAVFLCASSIRRTLYFGSGTRLTVL.

A note on this clone: The listed genes are named as in mouse. The CDR3 goes on 1 residue after the read ends, and that part is filled in from the germline J gene. The chain recombines TRBV26 with TRBJ2-7; the match to TRBD1 covers 9 bases. The CDR3 is made up of 12 amino acids. Trimming cost V 5 bases and J 5 bases; bases outside gene matches: 1. CDR1 is KGHPV, CDR2 FQNQEV, per germline (reference sequence). CDR3 sequence: CASSWDRDEQYF. CDR3 DNA, as far as it was read: TGTGCCAGCAGTTGGGACAGGGATGAACAGTAC.

This clone was counted only a few times. Gene names and germline refer to mouse. The read ends 1 residue shy of where the CDR3 ends; the end is completed using the germline J gene. V gene TRBV12-1 combines with J gene TRBJ1-1; D is uncertain. V lost 0 bases and J lost 2, with 6 bases in between. Germline V CDR1 and CDR2: SGHSN, HYEKVE. This CDR3 region has 13 residues. Incomplete CDR3 DNA: TGTGCCAGCTCTCTCGTCAGTAACACAGAAGTCTTC. This encodes CASSLVSNTEVF. The whole CDR3 protein is CASSLVSNTEVFF. The entire variable domain, with the rest obtained from reference TRBV12-1 and TRBJ1-1, is as follows: DSGVVQSPRHIIKEKGGRSVLTCIPISGHSNVVWYQQTLGKELKFLIQHYEKVERDKGFLPSRFSVQQFDDYHSEMNMSALELEDSAMYFCASSLVSNTEVFFGKGTRLTVV.

Of note for this clone: Genes and germline come from the mouse. With the read ending 1 residue before the CDR3 end, the germline J gene is used to fill in that end. V usage is TRBV26 and J usage is TRBJ2-5, with a tentative D call TRBD1 (7 bases). V gave up 4 bases and J gave up 6 bases, with 17 bases separating them. Germline V gives CDR1 KGHPV, CDR2 FQNQEV (reference sequence). CDR3 length equals 15 residues. CDR3 bases read: TGTGCCAGCAGTCCCCCGGGACTACAGGGGGACACCCAGTAC. It codes for CASSPPGLQGDTQY. The full CDR3 is CASSPPGLQGDTQYF.

Notes on this clone: Gene and germline names: mouse. The CDR3 end lies 1 residue beyond the end of the read and is filled in from the germline J gene. This chain uses TRBV12-1 with TRBJ1-4, with D possibly TRBD1 on 6 matching bases. The CDR3 is 14 residues long. CDR1 is SGHSN, CDR2 HYEKVE, per germline. Between the trimmed V and J ends, which lost 2 bases and 0 bases, there was a span of 6 bases. The CDR3 loop is CASSPGVSNERLFF. Partial CDR3 DNA: TGTGCCAGCTCTCCAGGGGTTTCCAACGAAAGATTATTT.

This clone is categorized as medium-sized. The genes are named according to mouse. The read finishes 1 residue shy of the CDR3 end, and the germline J gene is used to complete it. J is TRBJ2-1 and V is TRBV26; perhaps D is TRBD1 or TRBD2 (5 bases each). The V and J ends lost 6 bases and 1 base respectively, with 7 bases between them. Germline CDR1 KGHPV, CDR2 FQNQEV (reference sequence). This CDR3 is 13 amino acids long. The CDR3: CASSRDNYAEQFF. The sequenced CDR3 bases are TGTGCCAGCAGCCGGGACAACTATGCTGAGCAGTTC.

A remark on this clone: The gene names here belong to mouse. The read ends 1 residue shy of where the CDR3 ends; the end is completed using the germline J gene. The chain couples TRBV23 to TRBJ2-5; the table's D call, TRBD2, was not checked against the DNA. The CDR3 length is 14 residues. Per the germline V gene, CDR1 is KGHTA and CDR2 is FQNQQP. The sequenced CDR3 bases are TGCTCCAGCAGTCCCGGACTGGGGCAAGACACCCAGTAC. This gives the protein CSSSPGLGQDTQY. The entire CDR3 sequence reads CSSSPGLGQDTQYF.

There are a few counts of this clone. Gene and germline names: mouse. The DNA ends 1 residue before the CDR3 does, and the rest of the CDR3 is filled in from the germline J gene. This chain connects TRBV26 to TRBJ2-2, with D perhaps TRBD1 (5 bases). The CDR3 contains 14 residues. In germline, CDR1 is KGHPV, CDR2 FQNQEV (reference sequence). The V and J ends lost 2 bases and 3 bases respectively, with 7 bases between them. Partial CDR3 DNA: TGTGCCAGCAGTCTGGAGGGGTACACCGGGCAGCTCTAC. This translates into CASSLEGYTGQLY. The full CDR3 sequence reads CASSLEGYTGQLYF.

Regarding this clone: Gene labels here are mouse ones. The observed sequence ends 1 residue before the CDR3 terminus, with the missing tail filled in from the germline J gene. The rearrangement uses TRBV20 and TRBJ1-1, with a possible D match to TRBD1 (5 bases). The CDR3 extends over 10 amino acids. Trimming cost V 6 bases and J 8 bases, with 10 bases left between them. Germline V CDR1 and CDR2: GFQATS, STVNSAI. The CDR3 bases that were read are TGTGGTGCCGGGGGAGAGGAAGTCTTC. Protein: CGAGGEEVF. The CDR3, in full, reads CGAGGEEVFF.

This clone was picked up one time. The junction does not match germline at one end; this may be a read error. Mouse germline and gene names are used. The sequenced fragment ends 1 residue before the CDR3 boundary, so the rest is inferred from the germline J gene. The sample contains more than one DNA sequence encoding this CDR3. The chain couples TRBV29 to TRBJ2-7; D is uncertain. The CDR3 extends over 15 amino acids. Looked up from germline, CDR1 is MSHET and CDR2 is SYDVDS. The sequenced part of the CDR3 DNA is TGTGCCAGCAGTTTGCCCGGGAGGAACTCCTATGAACAGTAC. Translating it yields CASSLPGRNSYEQY. The whole CDR3 protein reads CASSLPGRNSYEQYF.

By its share, this clone is medium-sized (0.01 to 0.1%). Genes here carry mouse names. The sequence runs out 1 residue before the end of the CDR3; the remainder is reconstructed from the germline J gene. V and J are TRBV13-2 and TRBJ2-7, with 8 bases fitting TRBD2. The CDR3 sequence is 14 residues long. CDR1 NNHNN and CDR2 SYGAGS come from the germline V gene (reference sequence). V trimming: 0 bases; J trimming: 4 bases; junction bases outside the gene matches: 3. The CDR3 DNA, read in part, is TGTGCCAGCGGTGATGGAGGACTGGGATATGAACAGTAC. It specifies CASGDGGLGYEQY. The CDR3 reads in full as CASGDGGLGYEQYF.

On this clone: Gene names are the mouse ones. The CDR3 end lies 1 residue beyond the end of the read and is filled in from the germline J gene. J is TRBJ2-5 and V is TRBV29; the D is unclear. V lost 8 bases and J 0 bases, leaving 6 bases between the germline ends. From germline, CDR1 is MSHET and CDR2 SYDVDS. CDR3 length: 12 residues. This chain's CDR3 is CASGLNQDTQYF. Incomplete CDR3 DNA: TGTGCTAGCGGGCTTAACCAAGACACCCAGTAC.

This clone counts as medium-sized. These gene names are mouse names. The read terminates 1 residue before the CDR3 end, so the remaining end is supplied by the germline J gene. The chain couples TRBV16 to TRBJ1-2; D unresolved. CDR1 SGHSA and CDR2 FRNQAP come from the germline V gene. V gave up 3 bases and J gave up 2 bases, with 7 bases separating them. CDR3 length: 13 residues. The CDR3 spells CASSFRINSDYTF. The covered CDR3 bases are TGTGCAAGCAGCTTTCGCATTAACTCCGACTACACC.

A word on this clone: Gene names are mouse gene names. The read stops 1 residue short of the end of the CDR3; the missing end is completed from the germline J gene. The chain employs TRBV12-2 and TRBJ2-3; 9 bases line up with TRBD1. Germline trimming cut 5 bases from V and 3 bases from J; bases unmatched to any gene: 5. Germline V gene sequence: CDR1 SGHLS, CDR2 HYDKME. This CDR3 contains 14 residues. CDR3 amino acids: CASCRTGEAETLYF. The part of the CDR3 DNA that was read is TGTGCCAGCTGTCGGACAGGGGAGGCAGAAACGCTGTAT.

This clone was detected a few times. Gene names denote mouse genes. The read ends 1 residue shy of where the CDR3 ends; the end is completed using the germline J gene. This same CDR3 is encoded by further DNA sequences in the sample. The chain employs TRBV26 and TRBJ1-1; tentatively, D is TRBD1 (5 bases). V was shortened by 2 bases and J by 2 bases, with 9 bases between the two germline ends. CDR3 length equals 14 residues. Germline V gene lookup returns CDR1 KGHPV and CDR2 FQNQEV (reference sequence). The CDR3 loop reads CASSLRQGNTEVFF. The CDR3 bases that were read are TGTGCCAGCAGTCTGCGGCAGGGTAACACAGAAGTCTTC.

Worth noting for this clone: Gene names refer to mouse genes. The sequenced part of the CDR3 DNA is TGTGCTAGCAGTTTATCGACCGGTAGTCAAAACACCTTGTAC. Protein product: CASSLSTGSQNTLY. The complete CDR3 sequence is CASSLSTGSQNTLYF. The chain is built from TRBV29 and TRBJ2-4; D gene uncertain. The read terminates 1 residue ahead of where the CDR3 ends, so the germline J gene completes it. Trimming pared 0 bases from V and 0 bases from J, leaving 7 bases between. Per the germline V gene, CDR1 is MSHET and CDR2 is SYDVDS. The CDR3 length is 15 residues.

Points on this clone: Mouse names are used for the genes. The read gets to within 1 residue of the CDR3 end, and the germline J gene fills in the rest. The chain links TRBV26 to TRBJ2-4; D not certain. V lost 2 bases and J 2 bases, leaving 5 bases between the germline ends. The CDR3 has 13 amino acids. Germline CDR1 is KGHPV and CDR2 is FQNQEV (reference sequence). The CDR3 is CASSLGDQNTLYF. The sequenced part of the CDR3 DNA is TGTGCCAGCAGTCTGGGGGATCAAAACACCTTGTAC.

To note about this clone: Germline and genes: mouse. The CDR3 extends 1 residue past the end of the read, so its final part is completed from the germline J gene. Distinct nucleotide sequences in the sample also encode this CDR3. The V and J genes are TRBV26 and TRBJ1-4, with 7 bases identical to TRBD1. Germline V gives CDR1 KGHPV, CDR2 FQNQEV (reference sequence). Losses at the gene ends were 4 bases for V and 4 bases for J; bases not matched to a gene: 0. The CDR3 loop spans 13 amino acids. CDR3 amino acids: CASSRDSNERLFF. CDR3 bases read: TGTGCCAGCAGTCGGGACAGCAACGAAAGATTATTT.

By frequency in the sample, this clone is medium-sized (0.01 to 0.1%). Gene names refer to mouse genes. Read data end 1 residue before the CDR3 end; the end is taken from the germline J gene. J is TRBJ2-7 and V is TRBV3, with 8 bases identical to TRBD2. This CDR3 is 13 amino acids long. Germline V CDR1 and CDR2: SNHLY, FYNGKV (reference sequence). J lost 4 bases, V lost 2 bases, and 1 base had no gene match. The sequenced part of the CDR3 DNA is TGTGCCAGCAGCTTAAACTGGGGGTATGAACAGTAC. Amino acids: CASSLNWGYEQY. The whole CDR3 protein is CASSLNWGYEQYF.

As concerns this clone: Each gene name is a mouse one. The CDR3 end falls 1 residue outside the read, so it is completed with the germline J gene. V usage is TRBV12-2 and J usage is TRBJ1-1; 10 positions agree with TRBD1. The CDR3 consists of 17 residues. Per the germline V gene, CDR1 is SGHLS and CDR2 is HYDKME. J gave up 0 bases and V 2 bases, and 8 bases lay outside the gene matches. The CDR3 sequence: CASSQPGQGPANTEVFF. The CDR3 DNA, read in part, is TGTGCCAGCTCTCAACCGGGACAGGGGCCGGCAAACACAGAAGTCTTC.

This clone was found once. The gene names given are mouse names. Read coverage stops 1 residue before the CDR3 terminus; the germline J gene supplies the remainder. The V and J genes are TRBV14 and TRBJ2-4; D not resolved. Trimming left V 1 base short and J 0 bases short, with 3 bases between. This CDR3 has 13 residues. Germline lookup yields CDR1 SGHDT and CDR2 FRDEAV. The CDR3 here is CASSFRSQNTLYF. The CDR3 bases that were read are TGTGCCAGCAGTTTCAGAAGTCAAAACACCTTGTAC.

A note on this clone: These gene names are mouse names. The read terminates 1 residue before the CDR3 end, so the remaining end is supplied by the germline J gene. J is TRBJ1-1 and V is TRBV3; 7 bases are a match to TRBD1. Germline V gene data show CDR1 as SNHLY and CDR2 as FYNGKV (reference sequence). J lost 1 base, V lost 0 bases, and 2 bases had no gene match. The CDR3 has 15 residues. The sequenced CDR3 bases are TGTGCCAGCAGCTTAGCGCGACAGGGGAACACAGAAGTCTTC. The encoded protein is CASSLARQGNTEVF. The entire CDR3 is CASSLARQGNTEVFF. The full variable domain, with the rest looked up from reference TRBV3 and TRBJ1-1, is GPKVLQIPSHQIIDMGQMVTLNCDPVSNHLYFYWYKQILGQQMEFLVNFYNGKVMEKSKLFKDQFSVERPDGSYFTLKIQPTALEDSAVYFCASSLARQGNTEVFFGKGTRLTVV.

Note on this clone: The germline and genes are mouse ones. The CDR3 goes on 1 residue after the read ends, and that part is filled in from the germline J gene. The same CDR3 arises from other DNA sequences in this sample as well. This chain uses TRBV26 with TRBJ1-1; possible D gene TRBD1, 5 bases. V dropped 3 bases and J dropped 0 bases, with 8 bases sitting between them. This CDR3 has 14 residues. CDR1 is KGHPV and CDR2 is FQNQEV in the germline V gene (reference sequence). The sequenced part of the CDR3 DNA is TGTGCCAGCAGTCTCCAGGGAGCAAACACAGAAGTCTTC. Amino acid sequence: CASSLQGANTEVF. The complete CDR3 reads CASSLQGANTEVFF.

As to this clone: Gene and germline names: mouse. The CDR3 end falls 1 residue outside the read, so it is completed with the germline J gene. This sequence joins TRBV13-2 and TRBJ2-3, with D possibly being TRBD2 (7 bases). Germline V CDR1 and CDR2: NNHNN, SYGAGS (reference sequence). This CDR3 comprises 14 residues. Trimming left V 3 bases short and J 3 bases short, with 11 bases between. Here the CDR3 reads CASGVGGHAETLYF. The sequenced part of the CDR3 DNA is TGTGCCAGCGGTGTGGGGGGACACGCAGAAACGCTGTAT.

A word on this clone: The gene names here belong to mouse. The read terminates 1 residue before the CDR3 end, so the remaining end is supplied by the germline J gene. The chain employs TRBV26 and TRBJ2-7, with 11 bases lining up with TRBD1. Per the germline V gene, CDR1 is KGHPV and CDR2 is FQNQEV (reference sequence). The CDR3 runs 14 residues. The V segment lost 3 bases and the J segment 7 bases; nucleotides outside the gene matches: 5. Here the CDR3 reads CASSLPGQGGEQYF. The CDR3 DNA, read in part, is TGTGCCAGCAGTCTCCCGGGACAGGGGGGAGAACAGTAC.